This TCR beta chain was captured in a study of shared clonotypes between healthy human individuals. Study-wide results and limits: Represented genetic and exposure-history diversity was restricted by having few donors.

The CDR3 has 19 residues. Germline assignment: CDR1 ENHRY and CDR2 SYGVKD. With V trimmed by 6 bases and J by 0 bases, 18 bases remained unmatched. For each subset, genomic DNA was distributed in equal portions over several immunoSEQ plates. What was sequenced on ten immunoSEQ deep assay plates was unsorted PBMC DNA. Repertoires were generated with immunoSEQ multiplex PCR, while TCRdb's copy carries only in-frame clones and drops some. The table shows about 470,000 clones, with roughly three quarters occurring only once. On this clone: Its target is unknown.

The genes are TRBV10-3 and TRBJ1-1; 8 bases fit TRBD1. The sequence was collected from a woman aged 40 to 55 in good health. Some clones in this sample may be carry-over from other donors' samples. Sequencing was done on a sample of PBMCs. The CDR3 DNA reads as TGTGCCATCAGACCCGACTACACGACAGGGGTTCTTGTGAACACTGAAGCTTTCTTT. Its translation: CAIRPDYTTGVLVNTEAFF.